This TCR beta chain came from a study of blood T cells in healthy people across ages. Alongside a J-beta primer mix, a sample-barcoded 5' primer served in a second PCR lasting about 7 to 12 cycles. A template-switch adaptor with 12 random nucleotides tagged each cDNA molecule. MiXCR was run by TCRdb on the 5' RACE reads, yielding one entry per CDR3 protein. The sample lists 550,000 to 700,000 distinct CDR3 sequences; 25% to 30% were seen once. Germline CDR1 SGHDT, CDR2 YYEEEE. The CDR3 runs to 16 residues. The V and J ends lost 4 bases and 4 bases, in that order; junction bases with no gene match: 11. In this sample, this clonotype turned up a few times. The donors, all healthy, were Caucasians living in Russia, aged roughly 6 to 95. Total RNA extraction produced at least 5 micrograms (per sample) for the study.

The clonotype originates from a woman between 70 and 85 years old in good health. V gene TRBV5-6 combines with J gene TRBJ2-1; 7 bases align to TRBD2. Material for sequencing was blood. The CDR3: CASSVAGLAQYNEQFF. The CDR3 coding sequence is TGTGCCAGCAGCGTAGCGGGTCTAGCGCAATACAATGAGCAGTTCTTC.